A single sample is the source of the 18 T cell receptor beta chains below, sequenced in a study of CXCR3-negative and CXCR3-positive naive CD8 T cells. Each TRB cDNA library was prepared by 5' RACE (with UMI labels). After re-calling the 5' RACE reads, TCRdb lists one entry per CDR3 protein, DNA absent. The sample holds around 140,000 distinct CDR3 sequences. Sequenced sample: naive CXCR3- CD8+ T cells from blood. Subset denoted: CD45RO-CCR7+CD27+CD95- naive CD8+ T cells lacking CXCR3 (TNR3-). Receptors were obtained from a human donor in good health. Some clones in this sample may be carry-over from other donors' samples.

J is TRBJ1-3 and V is TRBV4-1. Germline-derived CDR1 and CDR2 are MGHRA and YSYEKL. The CDR3 is 15 residues long. The CDR3: CASSQGQGPGNTIYF.

The chain links TRBV29-1 to TRBJ2-2. The germline CDR1 and CDR2 sequences are SQVTM and ANQGSEA. This CDR3 region has 12 residues. The CDR3 spells CSVAHEAGELFF.

The gene calls are TRBV7-9 and TRBJ2-5; as DNA is missing, the TRBD1 call by TCRdb cannot be tested. CDR1 is SEHNR and CDR2 is FQNEAQ in the germline V gene (reference sequence). The CDR3 is made up of 13 amino acids. CDR3: CASSPGGQETQYF.

The chain uses TRBV20-1 and TRBJ2-1; the TRBD2 assignment by TCRdb is unverifiable without DNA. Germline values: CDR1 DFQATT, CDR2 SNEGSKA (reference sequence). There are 16 residues in the CDR3. The CDR3: CSARRTAGTSYNEQFF.

The rearrangement links TRBV10-2 to TRBJ2-1; no DNA is available, so the TRBD2 call from TCRdb remains unchecked. Germline V gene sequence: CDR1 WSHSY, CDR2 SAAADI. The CDR3 runs to 16 residues. This chain's CDR3 is CASSSILAGGYNEQFF.

The J gene is TRBJ2-1, the V gene TRBV20-1; the TRBD2 assignment by TCRdb is unverifiable without DNA. This CDR3 region has 14 residues. The germline CDR1 and CDR2 sequences are DFQATT and SNEGSKA (reference sequence). The CDR3 loop reads CSARLAGDYNEQFF.

The chain uses TRBV29-1 and TRBJ2-2; absent DNA, TCRdb's TRBD1 call cannot be checked. The germline V gene encodes CDR1 SQVTM and CDR2 ANQGSEA. The CDR3 consists of 16 residues. The CDR3 loop reads CSVARQGRGEGGELFF.

The chain recombines TRBV28 with TRBJ2-1; the D call of TRBD1 rests on TCRdb alone, since no DNA is present to check it. The CDR3 is 17 residues long. Germline V gene sequence: CDR1 MDHEN, CDR2 SYDVKM. The CDR3 reads CASSFLFVGTSYNEQFF.

The gene calls are TRBV19 and TRBJ1-1; TCRdb names TRBD1, which stays unverified in the absence of DNA. CDR3 length: 14 residues. The germline gives CDR1 LNHDA, CDR2 SQIVND (reference sequence). CDR3: CASSMLTGNPEAFF.

The J gene is TRBJ2-2, the V gene TRBV12-3 or TRBV12-4; the D gene TCRdb calls, TRBD1, cannot be checked with no DNA. The CDR3 extends over 14 amino acids. The CDR3 region is CASLGTANTGELFF.

This sequence joins TRBV5-1 and TRBJ2-2. This CDR3 has 13 residues. Per germline, CDR1 SGHRS and CDR2 YFSETQ. The CDR3 protein is CASSFVGPGELFF.

The chain recombines TRBV6-5 with TRBJ1-2; TCRdb's assignment of TRBD1 cannot be checked, as there is no DNA. CDR1 is MNHEY, CDR2 SVGAGI, per germline. The CDR3 runs 13 residues. The CDR3 protein is CASSWTGDYGYTF.

V usage is TRBV12-3 or TRBV12-4 and J usage is TRBJ2-1; the D gene TCRdb calls, TRBD1, cannot be checked with no DNA. The CDR3 has 17 residues. This CDR3 reads CASSGTGRPVLGDEQFF.

J is TRBJ2-7 and V is TRBV6-6; TCRdb lists TRBD1, though no DNA is available to test this call. Germline V gene lookup returns CDR1 MNHNY and CDR2 SVGAGI (reference sequence). The CDR3 loop spans 13 amino acids. CDR3 residues: CASRETGVYEQYF.

The chain links TRBV20-1 to TRBJ2-1; TCRdb's D call, TRBD2, is unchecked because there is no DNA. Germline CDR1 and CDR2: DFQATT and SNEGSKA (reference sequence). The CDR3 totals 17 residues. CDR3 sequence reads: CSARDVIAGGNYNEQFF.

This chain connects TRBV19 to TRBJ2-1; the TCRdb call, TRBD1, lacks DNA for checking. The germline V gene encodes CDR1 LNHDA and CDR2 SQIVND (reference sequence). The CDR3 is 15 amino acids. The CDR3 region is CASSIARPGNGEQFF.

The chain has TRBV6-2 or TRBV6-3 and TRBJ2-1; TCRdb's D gene call, TRBD1, goes unchecked for lack of DNA. The CDR3 is 15 residues long. The V gene's germline CDR1 is MNHEY and CDR2 SVGEGT. The CDR3 reads CASNAGTGYDNEQFF.

The chain couples TRBV7-9 to TRBJ1-1; the TCRdb call, TRBD1, lacks DNA for checking. Germline V CDR1 and CDR2: SEHNR, FQNEAQ (reference sequence). The CDR3 covers 12 residues. The CDR3 reads CASSFPVTEAFF.